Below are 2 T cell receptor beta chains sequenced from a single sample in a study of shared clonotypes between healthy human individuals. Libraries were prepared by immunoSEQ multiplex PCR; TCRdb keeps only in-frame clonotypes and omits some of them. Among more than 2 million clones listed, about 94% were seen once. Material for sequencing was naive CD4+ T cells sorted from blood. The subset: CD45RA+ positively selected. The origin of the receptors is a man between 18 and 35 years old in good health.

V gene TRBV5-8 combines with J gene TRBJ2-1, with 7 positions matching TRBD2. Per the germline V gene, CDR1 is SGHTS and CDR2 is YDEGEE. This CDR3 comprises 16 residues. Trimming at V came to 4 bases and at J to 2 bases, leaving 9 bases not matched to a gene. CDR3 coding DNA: TGTGCCAGCAGCGGGAGTAGCGGGTGGGCCTACAATGAGCAGTTCTTC. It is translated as CASSGSSGWAYNEQFF.

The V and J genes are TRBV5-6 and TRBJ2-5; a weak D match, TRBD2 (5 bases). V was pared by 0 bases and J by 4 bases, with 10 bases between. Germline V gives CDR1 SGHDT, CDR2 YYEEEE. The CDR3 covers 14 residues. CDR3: CASSLASGGETQYF. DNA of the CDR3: TGTGCCAGCAGCTTGGCGAGTGGAGGAGAGACCCAGTACTTC.